A selection of T cell receptor beta chains follows, all from one sample in a study of OX40 agonist ivuxolimab in advanced cancers. The data were produced by immunoSEQ multiplex PCR, yet TCRdb's version contains in-frame clones alone and is incomplete. The sample yields roughly 80,000 clones, 90% seen once. The source was CD4+ or CD8+ T cells sorted from blood, collected in a trial of the OX40 agonist ivuxolimab. The receptor set was obtained from an adult with an advanced solid tumor such as melanoma, head and neck, liver or kidney cancer. The CDR3 runs from the conserved cysteine through the conserved F or W. The D gene is left open where the match is weak. The size field is filled for only some rows; it gives once, few, many or a size class.

NA	TRBD1	TRBV14	TRBJ1-2	CASSPRTGDNYGYTF	TGTGCCAGCAGCCCCCGGACAGGGGACAACTATGGCTACACCTTC
NA	NA	TRBV29-1	TRBJ1-4	CSVARDEKLFF	TGCAGCGTTGCCAGGGATGAAAAACTGTTTTTT
NA	NA	TRBV20-1	TRBJ2-1	CSAGGLEQFF	TGCAGTGCCGGGGGCTTGGAGCAGTTCTTC
NA	TRBD1	TRBV5-4	TRBJ2-1	CASSSPGQGMNEQFF	TGTGCCAGCAGCTCCCCGGGACAGGGAATGAATGAGCAGTTCTTC
NA	NA	TRBV7-2	TRBJ2-1	CASSLGQYNEQFF	TGTGCCAGCAGCTTAGGACAATACAATGAGCAGTTCTTC
NA	TRBD1	TRBV6-6	TRBJ1-1	CASSYSGQGAREAFF	TGTGCCAGCAGTTACTCGGGACAGGGGGCTAGAGAAGCTTTCTTT
NA	NA	TRBV27	TRBJ2-1	CASSLFSGPAGNEQFF	TGTGCCAGCAGTTTATTCTCCGGACCGGCGGGGAATGAGCAGTTCTTC
NA	NA	TRBV7-2	TRBJ1-2	CASSPWAGFLGYTF	TGTGCCAGCAGCCCCTGGGCCGGTTTTCTGGGCTACACCTTC
NA	NA	TRBV19	TRBJ1-5	CASRMGGAGNQPQHF	TGTGCCAGTAGGATGGGGGGAGCCGGCAATCAGCCCCAGCATTTT
NA	TRBD2	TRBV9	TRBJ2-5	CASSVGGLSETQYF	TGTGCCAGCAGCGTAGGGGGACTAAGTGAGACCCAGTACTTC
NA	TRBD2	TRBV14	TRBJ2-3	CASSQDGLAGGPGTDTQYF	TGTGCCAGCAGCCAAGACGGTCTAGCGGGAGGTCCAGGCACAGATACGCAGTATTTT
few	NA	TRBV4-3	TRBJ2-2	CASSLSGTRNTGELFF	TGCGCCAGCAGCTTGTCCGGGACACGGAACACCGGGGAGCTGTTTTTT
NA	NA	TRBV19	TRBJ2-1	CASSNRIPPYNEQFF	TGTGCCAGTAGTAACAGGATCCCTCCATACAATGAGCAGTTCTTC
NA	NA	TRBV9	TRBJ2-3	CASSTQMAVADTQYF	TGTGCCAGCAGCACCCAAATGGCTGTCGCCGATACGCAGTATTTT
NA	NA	TRBV25-1	TRBJ1-2	CASSPQGIGGYTF	TGTGCCAGCAGTCCACAGGGAATTGGTGGCTACACCTTC
NA	TRBD1	TRBV25-1	TRBJ2-7	CASRRTGTFYEQYF	TGTGCCAGTCGCCGGACAGGGACTTTCTACGAGCAGTACTTC
NA	NA	TRBV29-1	TRBJ2-3	CSVRDVRTTAETTDTQYF	TGCAGCGTCCGCGACGTAAGGACGACCGCCGAAACCACAGATACGCAGTATTTT
once	TRBD2	TRBV2	TRBJ2-7	CASSVLTSGIGEQYF	TGTGCCAGCAGTGTCCTGACTAGCGGGATAGGCGAGCAGTACTTC
NA	NA	TRBV18	TRBJ2-5	CASSPMALNIMYQETQYF	TGTGCCAGCTCACCAATGGCATTAAACATCATGTACCAAGAGACCCAGTACTTC
NA	NA	TRBV5-1	TRBJ2-7	CASSFDGSLYEQYF	TGCGCCAGCAGCTTTGACGGGAGTCTCTACGAGCAGTACTTC
NA	TRBD1	TRBV7-2	TRBJ2-1	CASSLGGQGFYNEQFF	TGTGCCAGCAGCTTAGGTGGACAGGGGTTCTACAATGAGCAGTTCTTC
NA	NA	TRBV6-1	TRBJ2-5	CASSVTRDTQETQYF	TGTGCCAGCAGTGTTACCCGGGACACCCAAGAGACCCAGTACTTC
NA	NA	TRBV5-1	TRBJ2-1	CASSFEYSYNEQFF	TGCGCCAGCAGCTTTGAGTACTCCTACAATGAGCAGTTCTTC
NA	NA	TRBV7-9	TRBJ1-1	CASSLVVPPRNTEAFF	TGTGCCAGCAGCTTAGTCGTCCCCCCGAGAAACACTGAAGCTTTCTTT
NA	NA	TRBV7-2	TRBJ1-2	CASSLAWQGTYGYTF	TGTGCCAGCAGCTTAGCTTGGCAGGGGACTTATGGCTACACCTTC
NA	NA	TRBV15	TRBJ2-5	CATSRDIETQYF	TGTGCCACCAGCAGAGATATTGAGACCCAGTACTTC
NA	NA	TRBV6-6	TRBJ2-5	CASSQAGQKETQYF	TGTGCCAGCAGTCAGGCGGGACAGAAAGAGACCCAGTACTTC
NA	NA	TRBV7-9	TRBJ1-2	CASSLAPGSGYTF	TGTGCCAGCAGCTTAGCTCCGGGGAGCGGCTACACCTTC
NA	NA	TRBV10-3	TRBJ1-1	CAISESQATNTEAFF	TGTGCCATCAGTGAGTCGCAGGCAACGAACACTGAAGCTTTCTTT
NA	NA	TRBV7-9	TRBJ2-7	CASSYGNERDEQYF	TGTGCCAGCAGCTACGGGAACGAAAGGGACGAGCAGTACTTC
NA	TRBD1	TRBV28	TRBJ2-5	CASSSGQGAGRETQYF	TGTGCCAGCAGTTCCGGACAGGGGGCGGGTCGAGAGACCCAGTACTTC
NA	NA	TRBV28	TRBJ1-5	CASSFEVGQPQHF	TGTGCCAGCAGTTTCGAGGTAGGACAGCCCCAGCATTTT
NA	TRBD1	TRBV11-2	TRBJ2-5	CASKIGTGGLETQYF	TGTGCCAGCAAAATCGGGACAGGGGGTTTGGAGACCCAGTACTTC
NA	TRBD1	TRBV23-1	TRBJ2-3	CASVTGGEADTQYF	TGCGCCAGTGTCACAGGGGGCGAGGCAGATACGCAGTATTTT
NA	TRBD1	TRBV10-3	TRBJ1-2	CAISRTGRDGYTF	TGTGCCATCAGTCGGACAGGGCGGGATGGCTACACCTTC
once	NA	TRBV6-6	TRBJ2-7	CASSYPGQAIGQYF	TGTGCCAGCAGTTACCCCGGGCAAGCAATAGGGCAGTACTTC
NA	NA	TRBV6-5	TRBJ2-7	CASSYALRVPYEQYF	TGTGCCAGCAGTTACGCCCTCCGGGTTCCGTACGAGCAGTACTTC